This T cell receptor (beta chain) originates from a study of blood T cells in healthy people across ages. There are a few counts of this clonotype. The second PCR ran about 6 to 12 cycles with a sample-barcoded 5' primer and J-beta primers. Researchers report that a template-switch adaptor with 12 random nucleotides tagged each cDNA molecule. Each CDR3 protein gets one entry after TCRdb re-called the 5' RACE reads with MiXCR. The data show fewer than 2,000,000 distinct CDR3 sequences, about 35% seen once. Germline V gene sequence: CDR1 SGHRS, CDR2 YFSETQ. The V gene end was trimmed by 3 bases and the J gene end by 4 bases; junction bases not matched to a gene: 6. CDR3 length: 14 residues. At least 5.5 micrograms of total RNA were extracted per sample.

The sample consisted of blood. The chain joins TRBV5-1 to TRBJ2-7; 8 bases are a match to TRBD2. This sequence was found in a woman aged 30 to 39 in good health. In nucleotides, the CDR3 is TGCGCCAGCAGCTCGAGCGGGAGTCAATACGAGCAGTACTTC. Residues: CASSSSGSQYEQYF. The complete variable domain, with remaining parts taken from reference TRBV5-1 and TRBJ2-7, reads KAGVTQTPRYLIKTRGQQVTLSCSPISGHRSVSWYQQTPGQGLQFLFEYFSETQRNKGNFPGRFSGRQFSNSRSEMNVSTLELGDSALYLCASSSSGSQYEQYFGPGTRLTVT.